The 15 T cell receptor beta chains in this list originate from one sample, sequenced in a study of shared clonotypes between healthy human individuals. This table comes from immunoSEQ multiplex PCR, and its TCRdb copy is limited to in-frame clones, with some not included. The sample holds over 400,000 clones, approximately 95% seen once. Source material: naive CD4+ T cells sorted from blood. As to subset: CD45RA+ positively selected. Receptors were obtained from a woman aged 30 to 39 in good health.

This clone was recorded once. The chain recombines TRBV7-9 with TRBJ2-7; D unclear. With 1 base removed from V and 5 bases from J, the gap between germline ends came to 15 bases. The CDR3 has 15 amino acids. The germline V gene has CDR1 SEHNR and CDR2 FQNEAQ (reference sequence). CDR3 bases: TGTGCCAGCAGCTTAGTTCGCACCTATGGCAACGAGCAGTACTTC. Residues: CASSLVRTYGNEQYF. The whole variable domain, filled in from reference TRBV7-9 and TRBJ2-7, reads DTGVSQNPRHKITKRGQNVTFRCDPISEHNRLYWYRQTLGQGPEFLTYFQNEAQLEKSRLLSDRFSAERPKGSFSTLEIQRTEQGDSAMYLCASSLVRTYGNEQYFGPGTRLTVT.

The chain uses TRBV28 and TRBJ2-2, with 10 bases identical to TRBD2. The ends lost 6 bases at V and 4 bases at J; junction bases unmatched: 5. The CDR3 is made up of 15 amino acids. Per germline, CDR1 MDHEN and CDR2 SYDVKM. CDR3 nucleotides: TGTGCCAGCAGCCTTAGCGGGAGGACCACCGGGGAGCTGTTTTTT. Its protein product is CASSLSGRTTGELFF. Filled out from reference TRBV28 and TRBJ2-2, the complete variable domain reads DVKVTQSSRYLVKRTGEKVFLECVQDMDHENMFWYRQDPGLGLRLIYFSYDVKMKEKGDIPEGYSVSREKKERFSLILESASTNQTSMYLCASSLSGRTTGELFFGEGSRLTVL.

V usage is TRBV30 and J usage is TRBJ2-7; 7 bases agree with TRBD2. After removal of 1 base from V and 6 bases from J, the junction contained 9 bases not matched to a gene. The germline V gene has CDR1 GTSNPN and CDR2 SVGIG (reference sequence). The CDR3 sequence is 14 residues long. CDR3 DNA sequence: TGTGCCTGGAGTGCACATAGCGGGTGGCGCGAGCAGTACTTC. Residues: CAWSAHSGWREQYF.

V gene TRBV5-1 combines with J gene TRBJ1-1; D unresolved. There are 14 residues in the CDR3. Deletions cut 4 bases from V and 2 bases from J, with 12 bases between. The V gene's germline CDR1 is SGHRS and CDR2 YFSETQ. The CDR3 nucleotides are TGCGCCAGCAGCCCTAATTCAGATAACACTGAAGCTTTCTTT. It yields the protein CASSPNSDNTEAFF.

This clone was picked up a small number of times. The chain is built from TRBV6-5 and TRBJ1-5; D remains unclear. Germline V gene sequence: CDR1 MNHEY, CDR2 SVGAGI. The germline V and J ends were trimmed by 0 bases and 2 bases, with 11 bases remaining between them. The CDR3 has 16 residues. DNA of the CDR3: TGTGCCAGCAGTTACTCGAGTGGTTCTGGCAATCAGCCCCAGCATTTT. Residues: CASSYSSGSGNQPQHF.

This clone was picked up one time. CDR3 bases: TGTGCCAGCAGCACGGGACTAGCGGGAGACTCAGATACGCAGTATTTT. This translates into CASSTGLAGDSDTQYF. This chain joins TRBV9 and TRBJ2-3; 14 nucleotides align to TRBD2. Trimming cost V 4 bases and J 4 bases; bases outside gene matches: 5. Germline V gives CDR1 SGDLS, CDR2 YYNGEE. This CDR3 is 16 amino acids long. The entire variable domain, with the rest obtained from reference TRBV9 and TRBJ2-3, is as follows: DSGVTQTPKHLITATGQRVTLRCSPRSGDLSVYWYQQSLDQGLQFLIQYYNGEERAKGNILERFSAQQFPDLHSELNLSSLELGDSALYFCASSTGLAGDSDTQYFGPGTRLTVL.

CDR3 region: CASSIDRGIPLAASYEQYF. The DNA of the CDR3 is TGTGCCAGTAGTATAGATCGAGGAATCCCACTAGCGGCTTCCTACGAGCAGTACTTC. The chain links TRBV19 to TRBJ2-7; 8 nucleotides line up with TRBD2. Germline V gene data show CDR1 as LNHDA and CDR2 as SQIVND (reference sequence). V lost 0 bases, J lost 1 base, and 14 bases stayed unmatched. The CDR3 sequence is 19 residues long.

CDR3 sequence: CASSSRKPGLGYYEQYF. Here the CDR3 DNA reads TGTGCCAGCAGCTCCCGAAAGCCGGGACTAGGTTACTACGAGCAGTACTTC. The rearrangement links TRBV11-1 to TRBJ2-7, with 8 nucleotides matching TRBD2. With V trimmed by 4 bases and J by 3 bases, 14 bases remained unmatched. Germline loops: CDR1 SGHAT, CDR2 FQDESV (reference sequence). There are 17 residues in the CDR3.

The chain uses TRBV5-1 and TRBJ2-2; 7 positions agree with TRBD2. V shed 5 bases and J 1 base; nucleotides not matched to a gene: 8. CDR3 length: 16 amino acids. Germline V CDR1 and CDR2: SGHRS, YFSETQ. The CDR3, as DNA: TGCGCCAGCAGGACAAGTAGCGGGCAGAACACCGGGGAGCTGTTTTTT. Encoded protein: CASRTSSGQNTGELFF. Full variable domain (missing parts from reference TRBV5-1 and TRBJ2-2): KAGVTQTPRYLIKTRGQQVTLSCSPISGHRSVSWYQQTPGQGLQFLFEYFSETQRNKGNFPGRFSGRQFSNSRSEMNVSTLELGDSALYLCASRTSSGQNTGELFFGEGSRLTVL.

This sequence joins TRBV10-3 and TRBJ2-5, with D possibly being TRBD1 (5 bases). The CDR3 has 13 amino acids. Germline V gene data show CDR1 as ENHRY and CDR2 as SYGVKD. The V end was cut by 4 bases, the J end by 3 bases, with 9 bases between. The CDR3 DNA is TGTGCCATCAGTGCAGGGTCGAAAGAGACCCAGTACTTC. Amino acids: CAISAGSKETQYF.

The V and J genes are TRBV28 and TRBJ1-2; weak D call: TRBD1 (6 bases). V dropped 5 bases and J dropped 4 bases, with 14 bases sitting between them. The CDR3 totals 14 residues. Germline loops: CDR1 MDHEN, CDR2 SYDVKM. CDR3 protein: CASSPEGVGYGYTF. The DNA of the CDR3 is TGTGCCAGCAGTCCGGAGGGGGTTGGCTATGGCTACACCTTC.

The chain links TRBV27 to TRBJ1-4; D possibly corresponds to TRBD1 (5 bases). This CDR3 has 14 residues. Germline V gives CDR1 MNHEY, CDR2 SMNVEV (reference sequence). V dropped 6 bases and J dropped 2 bases, with 10 bases sitting between them. This CDR3 is CASRQTATNEKLFF. The CDR3, as DNA: TGTGCCAGCAGACAGACAGCCACTAATGAAAAACTGTTTTTT.

The chain uses TRBV9 and TRBJ2-1; D is perhaps TRBD1 (5 bases). The germline V and J ends were trimmed by 4 bases and 3 bases, with 17 bases remaining between them. CDR1 is SGDLS, CDR2 YYNGEE, per germline. This CDR3 comprises 16 residues. CDR3 residues: CASSSQGLRNYNEQFF. The DNA of the CDR3 is TGTGCCAGCAGCTCCCAGGGTTTGAGGAACTACAATGAGCAGTTCTTC.

The chain uses TRBV7-2 and TRBJ2-2, with 7 nucleotides matching TRBD2. Unmatched junction bases numbered 7, after V lost 5 bases and J lost 4 bases. The CDR3 spans 15 residues. The germline gives CDR1 SGHTA, CDR2 FQGNSA. The CDR3 region is CASSQWTSITGELFF. CDR3 bases: TGTGCCAGCAGCCAATGGACTAGTATCACCGGGGAGCTGTTTTTT.

This clone showed up just once. This chain links TRBV21-1 with TRBJ1-4; the D call in the table, TRBD1, was not verified against the DNA. TRBV21-1 represents a pseudogene. The CDR3 has 13 residues. The CDR3 loop reads CAKPTTVIEKLFF. Here the CDR3 DNA reads TGTGCCAAACCGACGACAGTTATAGAAAAACTGTTTTTT.